Shown below are 15 T cell receptor beta chains from a single sample sequenced in a study of breast tumors, draining lymph nodes, adjacent tissues (dated by TCRdb to 2016 to 2017). Receptors were amplified or captured by multiplex PCR. Sequencing took place on an Illumina HiSeq 2000. TCRdb ran its own pipeline on the public reads, namely fastp trimming at Q25 and MiXCR clone calling, and kept in-frame beta chains. Here each entry gathers all rows of one CDR3 protein and keeps the most common genes and DNA. Here the sample has over 60,000 distinct CDR3 sequences; 45% to 60% occur a single time. Of the sample, about 19% falls within the top ten clones. The material sequenced was breast tumor tissue. Receptors were obtained from a female donor with breast cancer. Some clones in this sample may be carry-over from other donors' samples.

The chain recombines TRBV5-6 with TRBJ2-7; 12 bases are a match to TRBD2. The CDR3 is 16 residues long. The germline CDR1 and CDR2 sequences are SGHDT and YYEEEE. With 4 bases clipped from V and 4 bases from J, the junction kept 9 bases outside the gene matches. CDR3 residues: CASSPLAGGTDYEQYF. CDR3 coding DNA: TGTGCCAGCAGCCCACTAGCGGGGGGCACAGATTACGAGCAGTACTTC. The full variable domain, with the rest looked up from reference TRBV5-6 and TRBJ2-7, is DAGVTQSPTHLIKTRGQQVTLRCSPKSGHDTVSWYQQALGQGPQFIFQYYEEEERQRGNFPDRFSGHQFPNYSSELNVNALLLGDSALYLCASSPLAGGTDYEQYFGPGTRLTVT.

This clonotype was seen ten or more times. J is TRBJ2-3 and V is TRBV6-2 or TRBV6-3; TRBD2 aligns across 9 bases. With 4 bases clipped from V and 3 bases from J, the junction kept 8 bases outside the gene matches. The CDR3 sequence is 16 residues long. CDR1 is MNHEY and CDR2 is SVGEGT in the germline V gene. CDR3: CASSSYSGRETDTQYF. The CDR3 DNA sequence: TGTGCCAGCAGTTCATATAGCGGGAGAGAAACAGATACGCAGTATTTT.

In its sample, this clonotype was seen many times. The gene calls are TRBV2 and TRBJ1-1; a possible D gene is TRBD1 (5 bases). V gave up 4 bases and J gave up 8 bases, with 14 bases separating them. CDR3 size: 13 residues. CDR1 and CDR2 from the germline V gene are SNHLY and FYNNEI. The CDR3 region has the DNA TGTGCCAGCAGTGTTTTGGACATTCCAGAAGCTTTCTTT. It yields the protein CASSVLDIPEAFF. Together with reference TRBV2 and TRBJ1-1, the CDR3 gives the full variable domain: EPEVTQTPSHQVTQMGQEVILRCVPISNHLYFYWYRQILGQKVEFLVSFYNNEISEKSEIFDDQFSVERPDGSNFTLKIRSTKLEDSAMYFCASSVLDIPEAFFGQGTRLTVV.

The gene calls are TRBV20-1 and TRBJ2-7, with 15 bases matching TRBD2. Trimming at V came to 3 bases and at J to 3 bases, leaving 6 bases not matched to a gene. The CDR3 runs to 16 residues. Germline V gene sequence: CDR1 DFQATT, CDR2 SNEGSKA (reference sequence). For the CDR3, the DNA is TGCAGTGCTAGGACCGGGACTAGCGGGAGGAGCTACGAGCAGTACTTC. Translated, it gives CSARTGTSGRSYEQYF.

The chain carries TRBV12-3 or TRBV12-4 and TRBJ1-6; D not certain. The V and J ends lost 5 bases and 5 bases respectively, with 10 bases between them. The CDR3 covers 14 residues. CDR3 DNA sequence: TGTGCCAGCAGTCTCACGGCCGATAATTCACCCCTCCACTTT. Translating gives CASSLTADNSPLHF.

The V call is TRBV4-1, the J call TRBJ2-5, with a possible D match to TRBD1 (5 bases). V lost 0 bases and J lost 3, with 11 bases in between. The CDR3 sequence is 15 residues long. CDR1 and CDR2 from the germline V gene are MGHRA and YSYEKL. CDR3 amino acids: CASSQDPRVEETQYF. The CDR3 region has the DNA TGCGCCAGCAGCCAAGATCCCAGGGTAGAAGAGACCCAGTACTTC.

A word on this clonotype: An end of the junction does not agree with germline; a read error may underlie this. This chain joins TRBV6-2 or TRBV6-3 and TRBJ2-7, with no clear D. CDR1 and CDR2 from the germline V gene are MNHEY and SVGEGT. This CDR3 region has 13 residues. The CDR3 sequence: CASSHSVPYGQYF. As DNA, the CDR3 is TGTGCCAGCAGTCACTCGGTGCCATACGGGCAGTACTTC.

Notes on this clonotype: Mismatch with germline at one junction end may stem from a read error. This chain connects TRBV10-3 to TRBJ2-3, with TRBD2 as a possible D gene (7 bases). This CDR3 is built from 13 residues. Germline V gene sequence: CDR1 ENHRY, CDR2 SYGVKD. This CDR3 is CAGGGGNTDTRYF. The CDR3 region has the DNA TGTGCCGGGGGCGGGGGCAACACAGATACGCGGTATTTT.

This clonotype appeared many times. The chain uses TRBV19 and TRBJ1-3; the match to TRBD1 covers 7 bases. Losses at the gene ends were 2 bases for V and 0 bases for J; bases not matched to a gene: 1. From germline, CDR1 is LNHDA and CDR2 SQIVND (reference sequence). This CDR3 is 15 amino acids long. CDR3 sequence: CASSIRDSSGNTIYF. CDR3 DNA sequence: TGTGCCAGTAGTATACGGGACAGCTCTGGAAACACCATATATTTT. The variable domain in full, with the rest retrieved from reference TRBV19 and TRBJ1-3, is DGGITQSPKYLFRKEGQNVTLSCEQNLNHDAMYWYRQDPGQGLRLIYYSQIVNDFQKGDIAEGYSVSREKKESFPLTVTSAQKNPTAFYLCASSIRDSSGNTIYFGEGSWLTVV.

This clonotype appeared once. The chain combines TRBV24-1 with TRBJ2-3, with 8 nucleotides matching TRBD1. Per the germline V gene, CDR1 is KGHDR and CDR2 is SFDVKD. Trimming took 3 bases from V and 6 from J; bases not matched to a gene: 13. The CDR3 runs to 17 residues. CDR3 in amino acids: CATSDRQGMGVTDTQYF. The CDR3 nucleotides read TGTGCCACCAGTGATAGACAGGGGATGGGTGTTACCGATACGCAGTATTTT.

The rearrangement joins TRBV15 to TRBJ1-2, with TRBD1 as a possible D gene (5 bases). CDR3 length: 15 amino acids. The V gene lost 0 bases and the J gene lost 1 base, with 9 bases spanning the gap. In germline, CDR1 is LNHNV, CDR2 YYDKDF (reference sequence). The CDR3 DNA sequence: TGTGCCACCAGCAGAGAGAGGAGGGGTAACTATGGCTACACCTTC. Amino acids: CATSRERRGNYGYTF.

This chain uses TRBV20-1 with TRBJ1-5, with D possibly matching TRBD1 (6 bases). CDR1 and CDR2 (germline): DFQATT, SNEGSKA (reference sequence). This CDR3 region has 15 residues. Trimming removed 2 bases at V and 1 base at J, with 12 bases between. The CDR3 DNA follows: TGCAGTGCTAGAACCCTCAGGGGAAGCAATCAGCCCCAGCATTTT. It specifies CSARTLRGSNQPQHF.

This clonotype occurred a few times. The genes are TRBV20-1 and TRBJ2-3, with 10 bases lining up with TRBD2. Germline lookup yields CDR1 DFQATT and CDR2 SNEGSKA (reference sequence). This CDR3 comprises 13 residues. Trimming took 6 bases from V and 5 from J; bases not matched to a gene: 5. Here the CDR3 reads CSALAGVGDTQYF. The CDR3 DNA reads TGCAGTGCCCTAGCGGGAGTTGGAGATACGCAGTATTTT.

This clonotype was recorded once. The chain joins TRBV20-1 to TRBJ2-1; 7 bases are shared with TRBD2. V shed 6 bases, J shed 8 bases, and the junction held 10 bases outside the gene matches. The CDR3 runs to 13 residues. CDR1 is DFQATT and CDR2 is SNEGSKA in the germline V gene (reference sequence). In DNA, the CDR3 is TGCAGTGCCACGAAGTCTAGCGGCCATGAGCAGTTCTTC. Protein product: CSATKSSGHEQFF.

This chain connects TRBV5-4 to TRBJ1-5, with 8 bases fitting TRBD1. This CDR3 comprises 15 residues. V trimming: 7 bases; J trimming: 3 bases; junction bases outside the gene matches: 9. In germline, CDR1 is SGHNT, CDR2 YYREEE (reference sequence). DNA of the CDR3: TGTGCCAGCGGGACCGGGACAGGCCTCAATCAGCCCCAGCATTTT. Translating it yields CASGTGTGLNQPQHF.